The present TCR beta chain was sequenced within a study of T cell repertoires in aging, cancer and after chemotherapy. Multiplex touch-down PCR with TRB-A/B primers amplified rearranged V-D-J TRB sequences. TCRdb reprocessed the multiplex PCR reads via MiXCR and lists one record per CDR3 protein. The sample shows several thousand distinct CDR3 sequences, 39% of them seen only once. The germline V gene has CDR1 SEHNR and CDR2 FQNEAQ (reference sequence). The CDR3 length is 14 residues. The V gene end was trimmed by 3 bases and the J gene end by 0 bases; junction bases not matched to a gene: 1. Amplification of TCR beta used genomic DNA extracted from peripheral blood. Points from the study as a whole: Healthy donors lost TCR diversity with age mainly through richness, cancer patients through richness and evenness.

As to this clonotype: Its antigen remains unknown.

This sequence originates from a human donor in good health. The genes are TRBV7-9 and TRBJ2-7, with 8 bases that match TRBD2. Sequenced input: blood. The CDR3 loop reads CASSFTSGSYEQYF. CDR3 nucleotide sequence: TGTGCCAGCAGCTTCACTAGCGGCTCCTACGAGCAGTACTTC.